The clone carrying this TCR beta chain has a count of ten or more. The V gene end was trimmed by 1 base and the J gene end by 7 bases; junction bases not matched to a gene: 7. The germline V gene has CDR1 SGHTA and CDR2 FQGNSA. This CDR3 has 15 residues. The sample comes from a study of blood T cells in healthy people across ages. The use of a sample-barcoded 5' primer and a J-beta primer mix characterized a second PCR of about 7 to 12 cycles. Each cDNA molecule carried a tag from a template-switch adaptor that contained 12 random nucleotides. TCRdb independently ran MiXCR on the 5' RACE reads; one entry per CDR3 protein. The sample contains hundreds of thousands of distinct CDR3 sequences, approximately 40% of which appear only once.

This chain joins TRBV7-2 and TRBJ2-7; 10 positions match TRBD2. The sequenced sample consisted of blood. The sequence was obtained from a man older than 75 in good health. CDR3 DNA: TGTGCCAGCAGCTTAGTTGCTAGCGGGGGCGGTGAGCAGTACTTC. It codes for CASSLVASGGGEQYF.